This T cell receptor beta chain originates from a study of blood T cell repertoires in COVID-19. Study-level background: There were acute and convalescent COVID-19 samples, and they came from the United States, Italy and Spain.

Only in-frame clones appear in the TCRdb table, and some are missing; sequencing was by immunoSEQ multiplex PCR. In the table there are about 78,000 clones, 80% to 95% of which are singletons. This clone has just a few counts. CDR3 length: 14 residues. CDR1 WNHNN and CDR2 SYGVQD come from the germline V gene (reference sequence). Trimming removed 9 bases from V and 1 base from J, with 12 bases in between. Sequencing was done on a sample of peripheral blood. The source of this sequence is a woman older than 75 with acute or convalescent COVID-19. The gene calls are TRBV10-1 and TRBJ1-4, with a tentative D call TRBD1 (5 bases). The CDR3 nucleotides read TGCGCCAGGGGGCTGACGGGAACTAATGAAAAACTGTTTTTT. This translates into CARGLTGTNEKLFF.